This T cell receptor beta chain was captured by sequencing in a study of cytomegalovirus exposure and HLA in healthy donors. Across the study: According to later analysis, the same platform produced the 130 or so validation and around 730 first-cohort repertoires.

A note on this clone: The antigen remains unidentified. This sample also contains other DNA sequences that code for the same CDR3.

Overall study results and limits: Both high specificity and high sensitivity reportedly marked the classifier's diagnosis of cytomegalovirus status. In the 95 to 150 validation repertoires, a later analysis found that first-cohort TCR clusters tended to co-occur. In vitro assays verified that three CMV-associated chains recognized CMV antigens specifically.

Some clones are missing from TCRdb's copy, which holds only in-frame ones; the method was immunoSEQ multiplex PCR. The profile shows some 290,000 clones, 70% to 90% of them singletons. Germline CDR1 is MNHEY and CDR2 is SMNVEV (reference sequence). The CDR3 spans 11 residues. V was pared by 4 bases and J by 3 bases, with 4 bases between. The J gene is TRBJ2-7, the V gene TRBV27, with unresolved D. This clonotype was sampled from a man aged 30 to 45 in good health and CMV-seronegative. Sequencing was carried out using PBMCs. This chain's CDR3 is CASSSGYEQYF. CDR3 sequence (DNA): TGTGCCAGCAGTTCGGGCTACGAGCAGTACTTC.